This TCR beta chain is drawn from a study of T cell repertoires in ileal Crohn's disease. Overall study context: Surgery for a complication: stricturing in 61%, penetrating in around 39%.

As for this clone: Its antigen is unidentified.

Generated by immunoSEQ multiplex PCR, the TCRdb table keeps only in-frame clones and is missing some. This sample carries approximately 27,000 clones, around 80% of them seen once, and the ten largest clones take 19%. Germline CDR1 is SGDLS and CDR2 is YYNGEE. CDR3 length equals 14 residues. Trimming stripped 2 bases from V and 8 bases from J, with 11 bases between. Notes on the study in general: Compared with non-smokers, active smokers at surgery showed more clonal expansions.

This TCR came from an adult with Crohn's disease. The source material was ileal tissue. The chain couples TRBV9 to TRBJ1-6; D is ambiguous. For the CDR3, the DNA is TGTGCCAGCAGCGTCGGTCTTAGCGATTCACCCCTCCACTTT. Encoded protein: CASSVGLSDSPLHF.